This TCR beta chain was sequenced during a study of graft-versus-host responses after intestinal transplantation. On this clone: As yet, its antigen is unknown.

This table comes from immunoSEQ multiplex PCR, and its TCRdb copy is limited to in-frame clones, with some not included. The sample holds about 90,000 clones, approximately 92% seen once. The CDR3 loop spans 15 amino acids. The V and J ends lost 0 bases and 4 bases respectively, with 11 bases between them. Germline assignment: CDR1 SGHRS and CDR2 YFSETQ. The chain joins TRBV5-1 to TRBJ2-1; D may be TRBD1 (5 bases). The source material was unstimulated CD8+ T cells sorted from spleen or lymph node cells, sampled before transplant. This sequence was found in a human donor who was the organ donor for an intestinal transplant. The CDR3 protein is CASSLEGNRYNEQFF. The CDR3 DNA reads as TGCGCCAGCAGCTTGGAGGGGAACAGGTACAATGAGCAGTTCTTC.